This T cell receptor beta chain was recorded in a study of naive and memory T cell subsets. This clonotype showed up many times. This CDR3 has 14 amino acids. Germline trimming cut 1 base from V and 6 bases from J; bases unmatched to any gene: 3. CDR1 is SEHNR and CDR2 is FQNEAQ in the germline V gene (reference sequence). The treatment here: skin biopsy from PPD injection site in Mantoux-positive individual. A UMI-containing oligonucleotide was joined by 3' ligation to the TCR cDNA template. Amplification of ligated cDNA took four PCR rounds with SP2 and nested alpha and beta constant primers. TCRdb called the UMI-ligation and nested PCR reads again in MiXCR, with one record for every CDR3 protein. The table has more than 30,000 distinct CDR3 sequences, 11% seen once; the top ten hold about 4%.

The TCR sequence derives from an adult in good health. This sample comprised skin, obtained from a tuberculin skin test site. The gene calls are TRBV7-9 and TRBJ1-5, with 7 bases fitting TRBD1. In nucleotides, the CDR3 is TGTGCCAGCAGCTTAGGACAGGGCGGTCAGCCCCAGCATTTT. Protein product: CASSLGQGGQPQHF.